One and the same sample provided the 7 T cell receptor beta chains below, sequenced in a study of blood T cell repertoires in COVID-19. Produced via immunoSEQ multiplex PCR; TCRdb's table is partial and in-frame only. Of fewer than 250,000 clones detected, 70% to 90% appear once; the ten largest clones hold 0.9% to 0.95%. Sequenced sample: peripheral blood. The receptors shown here come from a man between 60 and 75 years old with COVID-19, enrolled during active disease.

The chain couples TRBV6-1 to TRBJ2-7; D is possibly TRBD2 (6 bases). Trimming pared 1 base from V and 10 bases from J, leaving 20 bases between. The CDR3 has 15 residues. Germline lookup yields CDR1 MNHNS and CDR2 SASEGT. The CDR3 DNA follows: TGTGCCAGCAGTGAAGGGAGGCGGTCCTGGGAGGTACAGTACTTC. Amino acid sequence: CASSEGRRSWEVQYF.

This rearrangement joins TRBV5-1 to TRBJ1-4; D gene unclear. This CDR3 is built from 14 residues. The V end lost 0 bases, the J end lost 8 bases, and 11 bases lay between the germline ends. Germline values: CDR1 SGHRS, CDR2 YFSETQ. The CDR3 nucleotides read TGCGCCAGCAGCTTGGTGGCAGCGGGGGAAAAACTGTTTTTT. Amino acids: CASSLVAAGEKLFF.

The rearrangement uses TRBV25-1 and TRBJ2-2; D is perhaps TRBD1 (6 bases). The germline V and J ends were trimmed by 3 bases and 3 bases, with 11 bases remaining between them. The CDR3 covers 15 residues. Looked up from germline, CDR1 is MGHDK and CDR2 is SYGVNS. CDR3 amino acids: CASSEVTGYTGELFF. CDR3 DNA sequence: TGTGCCAGCAGTGAGGTGACAGGATACACCGGGGAGCTGTTTTTT.

The chain has TRBV6-6 and TRBJ2-5, with 7 bases that match TRBD2. The CDR3 is 15 amino acids. V trimming: 5 bases; J trimming: 2 bases; junction bases outside the gene matches: 8. Germline V gene sequence: CDR1 MNHNY, CDR2 SVGAGI (reference sequence). The CDR3 is CASSNGLADQETQYF. The CDR3 coding sequence is TGTGCCAGCAGTAATGGGCTAGCGGATCAAGAGACCCAGTACTTC.

CDR3 DNA: TGCGCCAGCAGCTCTGGTTCAGGGTCGTCCCTTAATTCACCCCTCCACTTT. It specifies CASSSGSGSSLNSPLHF. The J gene is TRBJ1-6, the V gene TRBV5-1; possible D gene TRBD1, 5 bases. The length of the CDR3 is 17 residues. The V end lost 3 bases, the J end lost 6 bases, and 19 bases lay between the germline ends. CDR1 is SGHRS and CDR2 is YFSETQ in the germline V gene.

The V call is TRBV19, the J call TRBJ2-1; 9 positions match TRBD1. This CDR3 region has 15 residues. The junction had 6 bases not matched to a gene; V was cut back by 6 bases and J by 3 bases. The germline V gene encodes CDR1 LNHDA and CDR2 SQIVND (reference sequence). The CDR3 DNA reads TGTGCCAGTAGCGAGACAGGGGGATTCTACAATGAGCAGTTCTTC. Encoded protein: CASSETGGFYNEQFF.

The rearrangement links TRBV6-2 or TRBV6-3 to TRBJ1-6, with TRBD1 as a possible D gene (5 bases). Trimming took off 5 bases at V and 3 bases at J, with 14 bases between the two ends. The CDR3 has 16 residues. Per germline, CDR1 MNHEY and CDR2 SVGEGT. The CDR3 region is CASSLTDPDYNSPLHF. CDR3 nucleotides: TGTGCCAGCAGTCTGACAGACCCGGACTATAATTCACCCCTCCACTTT.